Listed below are T cell receptor beta chains from one sample, sequenced in a study of OX40 agonist ivuxolimab in advanced cancers. Clones were read by immunoSEQ multiplex PCR, and TCRdb kept only the in-frame ones, dropping some. Found here are 21,000 or so clones, 78% of them singletons; the top ten hold roughly 15%. Specimen: CD4+ or CD8+ T cells sorted from blood, collected in a trial of the OX40 agonist ivuxolimab. Every receptor here comes from an adult with an advanced solid tumor such as melanoma, head and neck, liver or kidney cancer. Both conserved end residues are part of each CDR3. A D gene is named only where the DNA matches it firmly. Clone size is not always given. Where it is, it says once, few, many or a class for expanded clones.

>NA|TRBV7-2|TRBD1|TRBJ2-5|17
CASSLGRTGLYQETQYF
TGTGCCAGCAGCTTAGGGCGGACAGGGTTGTACCAAGAGACCCAGTACTTC
>NA|TRBV6-5|NA|TRBJ2-4|15
CASRGRGLAKNIQYF
TGTGCCAGCAGGGGCCGGGGTTTAGCCAAAAACATTCAGTACTTC
>NA|TRBV6-1|NA|TRBJ2-2|15
CASTPGRLNTGELFF
TGTGCCAGCACCCCGGGACGGTTAAACACCGGGGAGCTGTTTTTT
>NA|TRBV7-3|NA|TRBJ1-1|15
CASSPSTGPNTEAFF
TGTGCCAGCAGCCCATCAACCGGGCCTAACACTGAAGCTTTCTTT
>few|TRBV7-8|NA|TRBJ2-5|13
CASSLGVRETQYF
TGTGCCAGCAGCTTAGGGGTTAGGGAGACCCAGTACTTC
>NA|TRBV25-1|NA|TRBJ2-3|16
CARPSWGSRMEDTQYF
TGTGCCCGCCCTTCGTGGGGGAGTAGGATGGAAGATACGCAGTATTTT
>NA|TRBV7-2|TRBD1|TRBJ1-1|14
CASSSRQGGTEAFF
TGTGCCAGCAGCTCGCGACAGGGAGGAACTGAAGCTTTCTTT
>NA|TRBV19|NA|TRBJ1-3|14
CASSIGFSGNTIYF
TGTGCCAGTAGTATCGGTTTCTCTGGAAACACCATATATTTT
>NA|TRBV6-6|NA|TRBJ2-7|16
CASSYPIRVTPYEQYF
TGTGCCAGCAGCTACCCGATTAGAGTCACCCCCTACGAGCAGTACTTC
>NA|TRBV18|TRBD1|TRBJ1-1|16
CASSPRGLIANTEAFF
TGTGCCAGCTCGCCCAGGGGGCTCATTGCGAACACTGAAGCTTTCTTT
>NA|TRBV4-3|NA|TRBJ1-1|13
CASSDRRYTEAFF
TGCGCCAGCAGTGACAGAAGATACACTGAAGCTTTCTTT
>NA|TRBV7-9|NA|TRBJ2-7|12
CASSSQGYEQYF
TGTGCCAGCAGCTCACAGGGCTACGAGCAGTACTTC
>NA|TRBV10-3|TRBD1|TRBJ1-5|15
CASRRAGGGNQPQHF
TGTGCCAGCAGGAGAGCAGGGGGAGGCAATCAGCCCCAGCATTTT
>NA|TRBV6-6|TRBD2|TRBJ2-1|15
CASSSRGSGRDEQFF
TGTGCCAGCAGCTCCCGTGGTAGCGGGAGGGATGAGCAGTTCTTC
>once|TRBV7-9|NA|TRBJ2-5|11
CASTPKETQYF
TGTGCCAGCACCCCGAAAGAGACCCAGTACTTC
>NA|TRBV19|TRBD1|TRBJ2-5|14
CASSISGQGQTQYF
TGTGCCAGTAGTATAAGCGGACAGGGACAGACCCAGTACTTC
>large|TRBV27|TRBD1|TRBJ2-7|13
CASSLLDRAEQYF
TGTGCCAGCAGTTTGTTGGACAGGGCCGAGCAGTACTTC
>NA|TRBV5-1|NA|TRBJ2-3|14
CASSADRITGTQYF
TGCGCCAGCAGCGCGGACAGAATCACAGGTACGCAGTATTTT
>few|TRBV28|TRBD1|TRBJ1-1|17
CASSLPGTGGAGTEAFF
TGTGCCAGCAGTCTACCCGGGACAGGGGGCGCTGGGACTGAAGCTTTCTTT
>NA|TRBV6-6|NA|TRBJ2-7|15
CASTTLGGRAHEQYF
TGTGCCAGCACTACCCTAGGGGGGAGGGCCCACGAGCAGTACTTC
>NA|TRBV29-1|NA|TRBJ2-1|9
CSVDSFPFF
TGCAGCGTTGATTCTTTCCCGTTCTTC
>NA|TRBV19|NA|TRBJ2-2|13
CASSNGPTGELFF
TGTGCCAGTAGTAACGGACCCACCGGGGAGCTGTTTTTT
>once|TRBV11-3|NA|TRBJ2-7|14
CASSFARGGYEQYF
TGTGCCAGCAGCTTTGCCAGGGGGGGCTACGAGCAGTACTTC
>NA|TRBV7-9|NA|TRBJ2-7|13
CASSLGQWDEQYF
TGTGCCAGCAGCTTAGGACAGTGGGACGAGCAGTACTTC
>once|TRBV19|TRBD2|TRBJ2-2|18
CASSRKASGGPNTGELFF
TGTGCCAGTAGCCGTAAGGCTAGCGGGGGGCCGAACACCGGGGAGCTGTTTTTT
>NA|TRBV2|NA|TRBJ1-1|14
CASTPGHTNTEAFF
TGTGCCAGCACGCCGGGACACACGAACACTGAAGCTTTCTTT
>NA|TRBV19|TRBD1|TRBJ1-1|15
CASSPDRGANTEAFF
TGTGCCAGCAGTCCCGACAGGGGAGCGAACACTGAAGCTTTCTTT
>NA|TRBV27|NA|TRBJ2-1|17
CASSYMLGLPDYNEQFF
TGTGCCAGCAGTTATATGCTCGGACTACCCGACTACAATGAGCAGTTCTTC
>once|TRBV5-4|NA|TRBJ2-6|15
CASSPFVSGANVLTF
TGTGCCAGCAGCCCATTTGTCTCTGGGGCCAACGTCCTGACTTTC
>NA|TRBV5-1|TRBD1|TRBJ1-5|14
CASRGTGRNQPQHF
TGCGCCAGCAGAGGGACAGGAAGAAATCAGCCCCAGCATTTT
>NA|TRBV5-4|TRBD1|TRBJ1-6|15
CASRRAGGHNSPLHF
TGTGCCAGCAGGAGGGCAGGGGGCCATAATTCACCCCTCCACTTT
>NA|TRBV6-4|TRBD2|TRBJ2-3|15
CASSDLAGGADTQYF
TGTGCCAGCAGTGACTTAGCGGGAGGAGCAGATACGCAGTATTTT
>once|TRBV15|TRBD1|TRBJ1-2|15
CATSRARQGAEGYTF
TGTGCCACCAGCAGAGCTCGACAGGGGGCTGAGGGCTACACCTTC
>few|TRBV27|NA|TRBJ1-3|14
CASSLTGSGNTIYF
TGTGCCAGCAGCTTGACAGGCTCTGGAAACACCATATATTTT
>NA|TRBV5-6|NA|TRBJ2-2|14
CASSLWGATGELFF
TGTGCCAGCAGCTTGTGGGGGGCGACCGGGGAGCTGTTTTTT
>NA|TRBV7-9|NA|TRBJ2-7|14
CASSPPTSSYEQYF
TGTGCCAGCAGCCCTCCAACTAGTTCCTACGAGCAGTACTTC
>few|TRBV7-2|NA|TRBJ1-1|13
CASSLSQNTEAFF
TGTGCCAGCAGCTTAAGCCAGAACACTGAAGCTTTCTTT
>NA|TRBV7-2|NA|TRBJ1-4|16
CASSLISGATNEKLFF
TGTGCCAGCAGCTTAATTTCCGGAGCAACTAATGAAAAACTGTTTTTT
>NA|TRBV6-6|NA|TRBJ2-3|13
CASRWLSTDTQYF
TGTGCCAGCAGGTGGCTCAGCACAGATACGCAGTATTTT
>once|TRBV13|TRBD1|TRBJ2-7|13
CASSLGQSYEQYF
TGTGCCAGCAGCTTGGGACAGTCCTACGAGCAGTACTTC
>NA|TRBV6-5|NA|TRBJ1-4|13
CARRYRESRKLFF
TGTGCCAGGAGGTACAGGGAGTCGAGAAAACTGTTTTTT
>NA|TRBV7-8|NA|TRBJ2-1|14
CASSTRTGGNEQFF
TGTGCCAGCAGTACTAGGACCGGAGGGAATGAGCAGTTCTTC
>NA|TRBV4-3|NA|TRBJ2-3|15
CASSQEVSSWDTQYF
TGCGCCAGCAGCCAAGAAGTGAGCAGCTGGGATACGCAGTATTTT
>NA|TRBV27|NA|TRBJ2-5|14
CASPYPGPQETQYF
TGTGCCAGTCCATATCCGGGGCCACAAGAGACCCAGTACTTC
>few|TRBV2|TRBD2|TRBJ2-3|17
CASSVTLPGLAKDTQYF
TGTGCCAGCAGTGTCACCCTTCCGGGACTAGCAAAAGATACGCAGTATTTT
>NA|TRBV7-9|TRBD2|TRBJ2-7|15
CASSSLAGGPREQYF
TGTGCCAGCAGCTCATTAGCGGGAGGGCCCCGCGAGCAGTACTTC
>NA|TRBV7-9|TRBD1|TRBJ1-2|17
CASSFVGQVAVRYGYTF
TGTGCCAGCAGCTTTGTGGGACAGGTTGCTGTTCGATATGGCTACACCTTC
>NA|TRBV6-5|NA|TRBJ1-2|13
CASSYSTRFGYTF
TGTGCCAGCAGTTACTCGACCCGATTCGGCTACACCTTC
>NA|TRBV30|NA|TRBJ1-2|12
CAWSPSAYGYTF
TGTGCCTGGAGTCCGTCAGCGTATGGCTACACCTTC
>NA|TRBV4-1|NA|TRBJ1-2|14
CASSQDGQHRGYTF
TGCGCCAGCAGCCAAGACGGCCAGCACAGAGGCTACACCTTC
>NA|TRBV6-6|TRBD1|TRBJ1-2|15
CASIHGTGSVEGYTF
TGTGCCAGCATACACGGGACAGGGAGCGTCGAGGGCTACACCTTC
>NA|TRBV6-5|TRBD1|TRBJ1-5|14
CASSPGQAQQPQHF
TGTGCCAGCAGTCCCGGACAGGCCCAGCAGCCCCAGCATTTT
>few|TRBV30|NA|TRBJ2-7|11
CAWLDSYEQYF
TGTGCCTGGCTAGATTCTTACGAGCAGTACTTC
>NA|TRBV6-9|TRBD2|TRBJ2-1|12
CASRDGGSRQFF
TGTGCCAGCAGAGACGGGGGGAGTCGGCAGTTCTTC